Presented here are 21 T cell receptor beta chains from one specimen sequenced in a study of blood T cell repertoires in COVID-19. TCRdb's copy holds only in-frame clones and misses some; the assay was immunoSEQ multiplex PCR. This sample has around 250,000 clones; over 80% occur once, and the top ten carry about 2%. Material for sequencing was peripheral blood. The source is a man aged 25-40 years who had recovered from COVID-19.

The genes are TRBV29-1 and TRBJ2-2; perhaps TRBD2 as D (6 bases). Germline V gene sequence: CDR1 SQVTM, CDR2 ANQGSEA. V was pared by 6 bases and J by 5 bases, with 16 bases between. The CDR3 totals 14 residues. Written as DNA, the CDR3 is TGCAGCGTCGGGAGACTCGGAGGAACCGGGGAGCTGTTTTTT. Encoded protein: CSVGRLGGTGELFF.

This chain joins TRBV21-1 and TRBJ1-1. TRBV21-1 is a pseudogene. The CDR3 consists of 15 residues. The CDR3 here is CASSPGREGNTEAFF. In nucleotides, the CDR3 is TGTGCCAGCAGCCCTGGGCGCGAGGGAAACACTGAAGCTTTCTTT.

V gene TRBV18 combines with J gene TRBJ2-1; TRBD2 might be the D (5 bases). The CDR3 is made up of 15 amino acids. From germline, CDR1 is KGHSH and CDR2 LQKENI. The ends were cut back, 6 bases at V and 6 bases at J, with 18 bases in the middle. The chain's CDR3 is CASSLGRAGSNEQFF. CDR3 sequence (DNA): TGTGCCAGCTCTCTCGGGCGGGCAGGTAGCAATGAGCAGTTCTTC. The whole variable domain, remainder taken from reference TRBV18 and TRBJ2-1, is NAGVMQNPRHLVRRRGQEARLRCSPMKGHSHVYWYRQLPEEGLKFMVYLQKENIIDESGMPKERFSAEFPKEGPSILRIQQVVRGDSAAYFCASSLGRAGSNEQFFGPGTRLTVL.

This sequence joins TRBV19 and TRBJ1-5; D call uncertain. This CDR3 has 12 residues. Germline assignment: CDR1 LNHDA and CDR2 SQIVND (reference sequence). The V end lost 7 bases, the J end lost 5 bases, and 9 bases lay between the germline ends. The CDR3 coding sequence is TGTGCCAGTAATGACCGGGATCAGCCCCAGCATTTT. Translation: CASNDRDQPQHF.

This rearrangement joins TRBV7-9 to TRBJ2-7, with D possibly being TRBD1 (5 bases). This CDR3 is 14 amino acids long. Germline V gene sequence: CDR1 SEHNR, CDR2 FQNEAQ (reference sequence). V was cut by 0 bases and J by 3 bases, with 9 bases left in between. CDR3 sequence (DNA): TGTGCCAGCAGCTTAGCGACAGCGAGCTACGAGCAGTACGTC. Translating it yields CASSLATASYEQYV.

This clone was counted a single time. J is TRBJ2-3 and V is TRBV21-1; the tabulated D call, TRBD2, remains unverified against the DNA. TRBV21-1 is tagged as a pseudogene. The CDR3 consists of 15 residues. The CDR3 nucleotides are TGTGCCAGCAGAAGCGGGGGTTCCTTCACAGATACGCAGTATTTT. Its translation: CASRSGGSFTDTQYF.

The chain recombines TRBV19 with TRBJ2-5; D perhaps matches TRBD1 (6 bases). CDR1 is LNHDA and CDR2 is SQIVND in the germline V gene (reference sequence). The V end was cut by 4 bases, the J end by 6 bases, with 12 bases between. This CDR3 has 13 amino acids. The CDR3 spells CASSTIDRQTQYF. CDR3 DNA sequence: TGTGCCAGTAGTACCATCGACAGGCAGACCCAGTACTTC.

The chain joins TRBV19 to TRBJ1-1, with 8 bases that match TRBD1. The V segment lost 4 bases and the J segment 2 bases; nucleotides outside the gene matches: 3. CDR3 size: 14 residues. Germline V gene data show CDR1 as LNHDA and CDR2 as SQIVND (reference sequence). The CDR3 bases are TGTGCCAGTAGTAGGGACAGGATAAACACTGAAGCTTTCTTT. It yields the protein CASSRDRINTEAFF. Looking up the rest from reference TRBV19 and TRBJ1-1 gives the full variable domain: DGGITQSPKYLFRKEGQNVTLSCEQNLNHDAMYWYRQDPGQGLRLIYYSQIVNDFQKGDIAEGYSVSREKKESFPLTVTSAQKNPTAFYLCASSRDRINTEAFFGQGTRLTVV.

The chain has TRBV28 and TRBJ1-5; no firm D call. This CDR3 contains 12 residues. The germline V gene encodes CDR1 MDHEN and CDR2 SYDVKM. The germline V and J ends were trimmed by 10 bases and 11 bases, with 18 bases remaining between them. CDR3 bases: TGTGCCACCACACTCGATCAAACAGCCCAGCATTTT. It yields the protein CATTLDQTAQHF.

The chain couples TRBV6-4 to TRBJ2-3; 12 nucleotides agree with TRBD1. The CDR3 covers 16 residues. Germline CDR1 and CDR2: MRHNA and SNTAGT. With 6 bases clipped from V and 6 bases from J, the junction kept 10 bases outside the gene matches. CDR3 in DNA: TGTGCCAGCAGCGAACAACCGGGACAGGGGGCCGATACGCAGTATTTT. Amino acid sequence: CASSEQPGQGADTQYF.

This chain joins TRBV29-1 and TRBJ2-3; D call uncertain. The V gene lost 8 bases and the J gene lost 1 base, with 10 bases spanning the gap. The CDR3 sequence is 12 residues long. Germline CDR1 SQVTM, CDR2 ANQGSEA. Written as DNA, the CDR3 is TGCAGCCAGAGAAGCGGCACAGATACGCAGTATTTT. This sequence encodes CSQRSGTDTQYF.

The genes are TRBV9 and TRBJ1-2; D uncertain. Germline V gene data show CDR1 as SGDLS and CDR2 as YYNGEE. Deletions cut 1 base from V and 7 bases from J, with 11 bases between. The CDR3 covers 13 residues. CDR3 residues: CASSVSQLSGYTF. The CDR3 DNA sequence: TGTGCCAGCAGCGTATCACAGCTCTCTGGCTACACCTTC.

This clone was seen repeatedly, ten times or more. V and J are TRBV28 and TRBJ1-5; TRBD1 matches at 9 bases. V lost 8 bases and J lost 4; bases outside the gene matches: 15. The V gene's germline CDR1 is MDHEN and CDR2 SYDVKM. CDR3 size: 17 residues. CDR3 nucleotide sequence: TGTGCCAGCTCGTCGCCGGGACAGGGCCGATCAAATCAGCCCCAGCATTTT. Translated, it gives CASSSPGQGRSNQPQHF.

V usage is TRBV25-1 and J usage is TRBJ2-4, with D possibly TRBD2 on 5 matching bases. Germline V CDR1 and CDR2: MGHDK, SYGVNS. This CDR3 is 15 amino acids long. V was clipped by 2 bases and J by 5 bases, with 13 bases between them. CDR3 nucleotide sequence: TGTGCCAGCAGTGAACTTAGGACTGCCGAAAACATTCAGTACTTC. It encodes CASSELRTAENIQYF.

This clone has just a few counts. This chain uses TRBV7-9 with TRBJ2-4; TRBD1 aligns across 7 bases. The CDR3 covers 16 residues. The germline gives CDR1 SEHNR, CDR2 FQNEAQ (reference sequence). V lost 5 bases, J lost 0 bases, and 7 bases stayed unmatched. CDR3 sequence (DNA): TGTGCCAGCAGCCCACGACAGGGCGAAGCCAAAAACATTCAGTACTTC. It yields the protein CASSPRQGEAKNIQYF. Full variable domain (remainder filled in from reference TRBV7-9 and TRBJ2-4): DTGVSQNPRHKITKRGQNVTFRCDPISEHNRLYWYRQTLGQGPEFLTYFQNEAQLEKSRLLSDRFSAERPKGSFSTLEIQRTEQGDSAMYLCASSPRQGEAKNIQYFGAGTRLSVL.

The chain couples TRBV27 to TRBJ1-6, with D uncertain. Trimming left V 5 bases short and J 10 bases short, with 12 bases between. CDR3 length equals 13 residues. Germline V gene sequence: CDR1 MNHEY, CDR2 SMNVEV (reference sequence). CDR3 DNA: TGTGCCAGCAGTACGCCAGGCGGGTCACCCCTCCACTTT. Protein sequence: CASSTPGGSPLHF.

This chain links TRBV7-8 with TRBJ2-1; tentative D call: TRBD1 (6 bases). The CDR3 covers 15 residues. V lost 4 bases to trimming and J lost 8 bases, with 18 bases between them. Germline CDR1 reads SGHVS; CDR2 reads FQNEAQ. CDR3 protein: CASSSQGSTQYEQFF. In DNA, the CDR3 is TGTGCCAGCAGCTCACAGGGTTCAACTCAATATGAGCAGTTCTTC.

This clone was picked up many times. The chain employs TRBV27 and TRBJ1-1, with TRBD1 identical over 9 bases. The length of the CDR3 is 14 residues. V shed 3 bases, J shed 7 bases, and the junction held 6 bases outside the gene matches. Germline V gives CDR1 MNHEY, CDR2 SMNVEV (reference sequence). CDR3 DNA: TGTGCCAGCAGTTTCTCGGGACAGGGATATGAAGCTTTCTTT. Translating gives CASSFSGQGYEAFF.

The chain uses TRBV14 and TRBJ1-4; D gene ambiguous. The CDR3 is 17 amino acids. Germline CDR1 and CDR2: SGHDN and FVKESK. Deletions cut 2 bases from V and 2 bases from J, with 15 bases between. The CDR3 loop is CASSQQSYGPTNEKLFF. CDR3 in DNA: TGTGCCAGCAGCCAACAATCTTACGGTCCGACTAATGAAAAACTGTTTTTT. Variable domain in full (rest from reference TRBV14 and TRBJ1-4): EAGVTQFPSHSVIEKGQTVTLRCDPISGHDNLYWYRRVMGKEIKFLLHFVKESKQDESGMPNNRFLAERTGGTYSTLKVQPAELEDSGVYFCASSQQSYGPTNEKLFFGSGTQLSVL.

This chain connects TRBV12-3 or TRBV12-4 to TRBJ2-7, with TRBD2 identical over 8 bases. The junction had 3 bases not matched to a gene; V was cut back by 3 bases and J by 5 bases. CDR3 length equals 13 residues. CDR3 nucleotide sequence: TGTGCCAGCAGTTTTCGGGAGGGCCACGAGCAGTACGTC. Translating it yields CASSFREGHEQYV.

V and J are TRBV9 and TRBJ2-7; possibly TRBD2 for D (5 bases). Germline-derived CDR1 and CDR2 are SGDLS and YYNGEE. The CDR3 length is 13 residues. The germline V and J ends were trimmed by 0 bases and 4 bases, with 8 bases remaining between them. CDR3 coding DNA: TGTGCCAGCAGCGTAGTAAGCGGTTACGAGCAGTACTTC. As protein: CASSVVSGYEQYF.